What follows describes a single TCR beta chain. This record comes from a study of T-cell memory formation after mild COVID-19. Via MiXCR, TCRdb re-called the 5' RACE reads, giving one row per CDR3 protein. The table has fewer than 250,000 distinct CDR3 sequences, 27% seen once. The TCR was taken from an adult woman who had mild COVID-19 (a few samples of this study predate the infection). Cell type and time point are not known. Sequencing input: PBMCs or a T cell subset sorted from them (not recorded which).

Here the CDR3 reads CASSLEGTATEAFF. CDR3 DNA: TGCGCCAGCAGCTTGGAAGGGACAGCCACTGAAGCTTTCTTT. This rearrangement joins TRBV5-1 to TRBJ1-1; 7 bases are a match to TRBD1. The CDR3 runs to 14 residues. Germline V gene data show CDR1 as SGHRS and CDR2 as YFSETQ. The V gene end was trimmed by 0 bases and the J gene end by 4 bases; junction bases not matched to a gene: 3.